This TCR beta chain derives from a study of blood T cell repertoires in COVID-19. Study-wide context: Researchers got acute and convalescent COVID-19 samples from the United States, Italy and Spain.

Using immunoSEQ multiplex PCR, the repertoire was profiled, and TCRdb retains in-frame clones only, with some absent. The sample carries over 200,000 clones, around 80% recorded once. Of note for this clone: The identical CDR3 is also encoded by other nucleotide sequences in the sample.

CDR3 length equals 13 residues. Germline V gene data show CDR1 as KGHDR and CDR2 as SFDVKD. With 9 bases removed from V and 0 bases from J, the gap between germline ends came to 8 bases. The sequenced sample consisted of peripheral blood. The rearrangement uses TRBV24-1 and TRBJ1-5; D remains ambiguous. The clonotype comes from a woman in her forties or fifties with acute or convalescent COVID-19. Here the CDR3 reads CATGGDSNQPQHF. CDR3 nucleotides: TGTGCCACCGGCGGAGATAGCAATCAGCCCCAGCATTTT.